The clone carrying this TCR beta chain was seen just once. Profiled with immunoSEQ multiplex PCR; TCRdb holds only in-frame clones, not every one. The data show 150,000 to 200,000 clones, with approximately 90% seen just once and 0.9% to 1.2% held by the top ten. This entry comes from a study of T cell responses to AZD1222 COVID-19 vaccine. V shed 5 bases, J shed 6 bases, and the junction held 10 bases outside the gene matches. The CDR3 spans 13 residues. Germline V gene lookup returns CDR1 DFQATT and CDR2 SNEGSKA (reference sequence). This sequence originates from an adult who received the AZD1222 COVID-19 vaccine. Sequenced here: peripheral blood, sampled 28 days after the second AZD1222 dose. The chain employs TRBV20-1 and TRBJ2-7; 7 bases are shared with TRBD1. The CDR3 nucleotides are TGCAGTGCTCGTGACAGGGTGGTGGGCGAGCAGTACTTC. It codes for CSARDRVVGEQYF.